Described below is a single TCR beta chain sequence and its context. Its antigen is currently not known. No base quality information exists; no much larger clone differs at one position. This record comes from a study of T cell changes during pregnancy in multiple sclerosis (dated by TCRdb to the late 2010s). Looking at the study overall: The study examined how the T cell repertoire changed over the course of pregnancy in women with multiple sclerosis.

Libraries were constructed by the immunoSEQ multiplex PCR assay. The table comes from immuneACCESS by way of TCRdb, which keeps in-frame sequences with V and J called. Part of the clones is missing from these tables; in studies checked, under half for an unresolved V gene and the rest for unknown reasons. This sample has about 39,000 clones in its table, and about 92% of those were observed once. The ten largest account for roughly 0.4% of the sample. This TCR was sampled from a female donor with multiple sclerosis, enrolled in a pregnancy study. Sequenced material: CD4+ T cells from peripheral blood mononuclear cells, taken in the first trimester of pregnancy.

The CDR3 reads as follows: CASSRDRSLNTEAFF. The sequenced DNA is TGTGCCAGCAGCAGGGACAGGTCGTTGAACACTGAAGCTTTCTTT. Recombination joined TRBV7-6 with TRBJ1-1; the junction holds 8 bases that match TRBD1. The germline V gene specifies SGHVS as CDR1 and FNYEAQ as CDR2. Compared with germline, V lacks 5 bases and J lacks 0 bases; bases without a gene match: 5. Reading from cysteine to phenylalanine, the CDR3 counts 15 amino acids. The read is trimmed to its CDR3 DNA, 45 bases read in frame from base 1. The entire variable domain, with the stretches around the CDR3 drawn from the reference TRBV7-6 and TRBJ1-1 proteins, is GAGVSQSPRYKVTKRGQDVALRCDPISGHVSLYWYRQALGQGPEFLTYFNYEAQQDKSGLPNDRFSAERPEGSISTLTIQRTEQRDSAMYRCASSRDRSLNTEAFFGQGTRLTVV.